The 17 T cell receptor beta chains below all came from one sample that was sequenced in a study of cytomegalovirus exposure and HLA in healthy donors. PCR amplification relied on 60 Vbeta primers (plus 13 Jbeta primers). Profiling relied on immunoSEQ multiplex PCR, and the TCRdb table lists in-frame clones only, not all of them. The sample carries around 100,000 clones, 76% recorded once. The sequenced sample consisted of PBMCs. Source of these receptors: a woman between 50 and 59 years old in good health and CMV-seropositive.

This chain uses TRBV18 with TRBJ1-4; 8 bases are a match to TRBD1. The CDR3 has 12 residues. From germline, CDR1 is KGHSH and CDR2 LQKENI. The trim removed 5 bases at V and 10 bases at J, leaving 3 bases unmatched. For the CDR3, the DNA is TGTGCCAGCTCAACTGGACAGGGAAAACTGTTTTTT. This sequence encodes CASSTGQGKLFF.

This clone was recorded a few times. The V gene is TRBV5-6, the J gene TRBJ2-1; TRBD2 matches at 11 bases. This CDR3 spans 13 amino acids. Germline-derived CDR1 and CDR2 are SGHDT and YYEEEE. Losses at the gene ends were 7 bases for V and 9 bases for J; bases not matched to a gene: 6. CDR3 in amino acids: CASDTSGRSEQFF. CDR3 nucleotides: TGTGCCAGCGATACTAGCGGGAGATCTGAGCAGTTCTTC. The variable domain in full, completed from reference TRBV5-6 and TRBJ2-1, reads DAGVTQSPTHLIKTRGQQVTLRCSPKSGHDTVSWYQQALGQGPQFIFQYYEEEERQRGNFPDRFSGHQFPNYSSELNVNALLLGDSALYLCASDTSGRSEQFFGPGTRLTVL.

V and J are TRBV5-1 and TRBJ1-4, with 12 bases lining up with TRBD1. CDR1 and CDR2 (germline): SGHRS, YFSETQ. The CDR3 runs to 15 residues. V lost 3 bases to trimming and J lost 7 bases; unmatched junction nucleotides: 4. The CDR3 reads CASSWGQGAGEKLFF. The DNA of the CDR3 is TGCGCCAGCAGCTGGGGACAGGGGGCCGGTGAAAAACTGTTTTTT.

CDR3 nucleotide sequence: TGTGCCAGCTCACCACCGAGGTTCGTAACCTACAATGAGCAGTTCTTC. Translating gives CASSPPRFVTYNEQFF. The chain recombines TRBV18 with TRBJ2-1, with no clear D. This CDR3 has 16 residues. Trimming stripped 0 bases from V and 2 bases from J, with 11 bases between. Germline V gene data show CDR1 as KGHSH and CDR2 as LQKENI. Complete variable domain (other parts from reference TRBV18 and TRBJ2-1): NAGVMQNPRHLVRRRGQEARLRCSPMKGHSHVYWYRQLPEEGLKFMVYLQKENIIDESGMPKERFSAEFPKEGPSILRIQQVVRGDSAAYFCASSPPRFVTYNEQFFGPGTRLTVL.

The rearrangement uses TRBV6-1 and TRBJ2-7; TRBD1 agrees at 9 bases. Germline V gives CDR1 MNHNS, CDR2 SASEGT. The CDR3 is 16 residues long. The V and J ends lost 4 bases and 2 bases, in that order; junction bases with no gene match: 9. The CDR3 loop reads CASSGGQGSTPYEQYF. The CDR3 region has the DNA TGTGCCAGCAGTGGGGGACAGGGTTCGACTCCCTACGAGCAGTACTTC.

The J gene is TRBJ2-5, the V gene TRBV2, with 12 nucleotides matching TRBD2. The assigned J gene may be wrong: the sequence end matches TRBJ2-7 better. The CDR3 covers 15 residues. CDR1 and CDR2 (germline): SNHLY, FYNNEI. CDR3 DNA sequence: TGTGCCAGCAGAGAGCAGACTAGCGGGAGCTACGAGCAGTACTTC. Amino acids: CASREQTSGSYEQYF.

This clone occurred a few times. The CDR3 DNA sequence: TGTGCCAGCAACCTAGCGGGAGGGCCCTACGAGCAGTACTTC. It codes for CASNLAGGPYEQYF. V usage is TRBV9 and J usage is TRBJ2-7, with TRBD2 matching over 12 bases. With V trimmed by 6 bases and J by 2 bases, 3 bases remained unmatched. This CDR3 contains 14 residues. Germline CDR1 SGDLS, CDR2 YYNGEE.

The V and J genes are TRBV30 and TRBJ2-5, with 7 bases identical to TRBD1. Germline loops: CDR1 GTSNPN, CDR2 SVGIG (reference sequence). The CDR3 covers 15 residues. The V and J ends lost 2 bases and 1 base, in that order; junction bases with no gene match: 7. The chain's CDR3 is CAWSYKSGGQETQYF. In DNA form, the CDR3 reads TGTGCCTGGAGTTATAAGTCAGGGGGCCAAGAGACCCAGTACTTC.

This clone was recorded once. The chain recombines TRBV25-1 with TRBJ2-2, with D tentatively TRBD1 (6 bases). CDR3 length equals 15 residues. V dropped 6 bases and J dropped 1 base, with 12 bases sitting between them. The germline V gene has CDR1 MGHDK and CDR2 SYGVNS. The CDR3 protein is CASSDRHLNTGELFF. The CDR3 bases are TGTGCCAGCAGCGACAGGCACTTGAACACCGGGGAGCTGTTTTTT.

V is TRBV11-2 and J is TRBJ2-1, with 9 bases that match TRBD2. CDR3 size: 16 residues. V shed 5 bases, J shed 6 bases, and the junction held 11 bases outside the gene matches. The germline V gene encodes CDR1 SGHAT and CDR2 FQNNGV. CDR3 bases: TGTGCCAGCAGCCCAACAGGGCTAGCGGGACTCAATGAGCAGTTCTTC. It encodes CASSPTGLAGLNEQFF.

This clone appeared a few times. The chain links TRBV5-1 to TRBJ2-7, with D possibly matching TRBD2 (5 bases). This CDR3 contains 15 residues. With 0 bases removed from V and 3 bases from J, the gap between germline ends came to 13 bases. Germline assignment: CDR1 SGHRS and CDR2 YFSETQ. The CDR3 loop is CASSLDPGRGYEQYF. The CDR3 coding sequence is TGCGCCAGCAGCTTGGACCCTGGTCGGGGCTACGAGCAGTACTTC. Filled out from reference TRBV5-1 and TRBJ2-7, the complete variable domain reads KAGVTQTPRYLIKTRGQQVTLSCSPISGHRSVSWYQQTPGQGLQFLFEYFSETQRNKGNFPGRFSGRQFSNSRSEMNVSTLELGDSALYLCASSLDPGRGYEQYFGPGTRLTVT.

There are a few counts of this clone. The chain employs TRBV2 and TRBJ1-1, with D possibly TRBD1 on 6 matching bases. The CDR3 totals 12 residues. Germline-derived CDR1 and CDR2 are SNHLY and FYNNEI. V lost 10 bases and J 0 bases, leaving 9 bases between the germline ends. The CDR3 here is CAKDRLNTEAFF. The CDR3, as DNA: TGTGCCAAGGACAGACTGAACACTGAAGCTTTCTTT.

The chain combines TRBV2 with TRBJ2-2; D is undetermined. Germline CDR1 and CDR2: SNHLY and FYNNEI. The CDR3 has 13 residues. This CDR3 is CAWRAVNTGELFF. The DNA for the CDR3 is TGTGCATGGAGAGCTGTTAACACCGGGGAGCTGTTTTTT.

V gene TRBV4-1 combines with J gene TRBJ2-5; possibly TRBD2 for D (6 bases). The CDR3 has 15 residues. The germline V gene has CDR1 MGHRA and CDR2 YSYEKL. Trimming removed 5 bases at V and 6 bases at J, with 19 bases between. CDR3 DNA sequence: TGCGCCAGCAGCTCAGAGTTGGGGGGTTTGAAGACCCAGTACTTC. It specifies CASSSELGGLKTQYF.

V usage is TRBV6-5 and J usage is TRBJ2-7; TRBD1 aligns across 8 bases. V lost 7 bases, J lost 4 bases, and 9 bases stayed unmatched. Per the germline V gene, CDR1 is MNHEY and CDR2 is SVGAGI. The CDR3 sequence is 14 residues long. The CDR3 nucleotides read TGTGCCAGCATTAAACCAGGGGGCGCATACGAGCAGTACTTC. Translating it yields CASIKPGGAYEQYF.

The chain joins TRBV5-1 to TRBJ1-2; D not certain. The V end lost 3 bases, the J end lost 8 bases, and 11 bases lay between the germline ends. Germline-derived CDR1 and CDR2 are SGHRS and YFSETQ. This CDR3 contains 12 residues. In DNA, the CDR3 is TGCGCCAGCAGCTCTGGCGGTGGAGGCTACACCTTC. It specifies CASSSGGGGYTF.

The chain links TRBV29-1 to TRBJ2-1, with 9 bases aligning to TRBD1. Germline lookup yields CDR1 SQVTM and CDR2 ANQGSEA. The CDR3 totals 15 residues. With V trimmed by 7 bases and J by 1 base, 8 bases remained unmatched. The CDR3 here is CSGGGQGNSYNEQFF. Here the CDR3 DNA reads TGCAGCGGTGGAGGACAGGGGAATTCCTACAATGAGCAGTTCTTC.